The T cell receptor beta chain described here comes from a study of blood T cell repertoires in COVID-19. Whole-study context: In each case, the material was cDNA or gDNA derived from T cells, B-cell-depleted T cells, or PBMCs.

This clone showed up just once. Other DNA sequences from this sample encode an identical CDR3 as well. The CDR3 extends over 13 amino acids. Germline V lookup: CDR1 SNHLY, CDR2 FYNNEI. V gave up 6 bases and J gave up 3 bases; unmatched junction bases: 1. Original handling: Amplification with reference gene primers provided the estimates of nucleated cell counts. The data were produced by immunoSEQ multiplex PCR, yet TCRdb's version contains in-frame clones alone and is incomplete. The D gene and trimming were derived from the DNA, and the V and J assignments and clone size from that table. The sample contains around 450,000 clones, approximately 90% of which appear only once.

The clonotype comes from a woman between 18 and 29 years old who had recovered from COVID-19. Sequenced material: PBMCs or T cells enriched from blood (not recorded which). V usage is TRBV2 and J usage is TRBJ2-3, with 9 bases fitting TRBD2. The CDR3 loop reads CASRSGGTDTQYF. The CDR3 bases are TGTGCCAGCAGGAGCGGGGGGACAGATACGCAGTATTTT. Drawing the rest from reference TRBV2 and TRBJ2-3, the complete variable domain is EPEVTQTPSHQVTQMGQEVILRCVPISNHLYFYWYRQILGQKVEFLVSFYNNEISEKSEIFDDQFSVERPDGSNFTLKIRSTKLEDSAMYFCASRSGGTDTQYFGPGTRLTVL.